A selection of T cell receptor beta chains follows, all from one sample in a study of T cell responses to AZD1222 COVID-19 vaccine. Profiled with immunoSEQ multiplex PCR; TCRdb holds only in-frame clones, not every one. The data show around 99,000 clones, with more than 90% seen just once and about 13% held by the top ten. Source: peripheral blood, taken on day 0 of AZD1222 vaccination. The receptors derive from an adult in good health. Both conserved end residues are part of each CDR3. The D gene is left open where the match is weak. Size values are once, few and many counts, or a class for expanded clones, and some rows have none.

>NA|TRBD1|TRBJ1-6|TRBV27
TGTGCCAGCAGCCTGGGACAGGCGAATTCACCCCTCCACTTT
CASSLGQANSPLHF
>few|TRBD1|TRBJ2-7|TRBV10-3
TGTGCCATCAGGGATGGACAGGCCAGCTACGAGCAGTACTTC
CAIRDGQASYEQYF
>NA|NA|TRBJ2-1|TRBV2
TGTGCCAGCATTGGACAGCCTACCCGGAGCAATGAGCAGTTCTTC
CASIGQPTRSNEQFF
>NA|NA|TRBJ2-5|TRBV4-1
TGCGCCAGCAGCCAACGGGTTGGCCTGGAGACCCAGTACTTC
CASSQRVGLETQYF
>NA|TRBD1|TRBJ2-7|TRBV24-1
TGTGCCACCAGATGGGACAGGGAAACCTACGAGCAGTACTTC
CATRWDRETYEQYF
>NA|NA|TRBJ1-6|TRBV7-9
TGTGCCAGCAGCTTAGGCCAGAATGGTTCACCCCTCCACTTT
CASSLGQNGSPLHF
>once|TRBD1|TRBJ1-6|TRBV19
TGTGCCAAAGAGGACAGGGAGAATTCACCCTTCCACTTT
CAKEDRENSPFHF
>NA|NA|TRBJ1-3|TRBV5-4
TGTGCCAGCAGCTTCCCCGGCCAAACGGGTCAGTTT
CASSFPGQTGQF
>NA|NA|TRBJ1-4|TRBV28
TGTGCCAGCAGTTTAGTTCAGAACAATGAAAAACTGTTTTTT
CASSLVQNNEKLFF
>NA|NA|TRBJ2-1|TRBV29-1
TGCAGCGTTGAAGTCTTGGCGGGCCCCTACAATGAGCAGTTCTTC
CSVEVLAGPYNEQFF
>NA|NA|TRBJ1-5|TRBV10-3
TGTGCCATCAACACAGGGCTAAATCAGCCCCAGCATTTT
CAINTGLNQPQHF
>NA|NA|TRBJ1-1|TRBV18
TGTGCCAGCTCACCGTCGGCAGTGAACACTGAAGCTTTCTTT
CASSPSAVNTEAFF
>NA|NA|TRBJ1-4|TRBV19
TGTGCCAGTAGTGATCCTGGCAGGTTTAATGAAAAACTGTTTTTT
CASSDPGRFNEKLFF
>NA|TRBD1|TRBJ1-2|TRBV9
TGTGCCAGCAGCGCGACGGGACAGGGGATACTAGACTATGGCTACACCTTC
CASSATGQGILDYGYTF
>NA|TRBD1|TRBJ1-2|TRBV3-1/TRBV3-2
TGTGCCAGCAGCCAGAGGACAGGGAATGGCTACACCTTC
CASSQRTGNGYTF
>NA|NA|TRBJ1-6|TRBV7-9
TGTGCCAGCAGCTTACGGAGCTCCTATAATTCACCCCTCCACTTT
CASSLRSSYNSPLHF
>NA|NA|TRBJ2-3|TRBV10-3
TGTGCCATCAGTGACTTTAGGGCAGATACGCAGTATTTT
CAISDFRADTQYF
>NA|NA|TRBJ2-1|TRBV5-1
TGCGCCAGCAGCCAGGATGGACTAACCGTCTACAATGAGCAGTTCTTC
CASSQDGLTVYNEQFF
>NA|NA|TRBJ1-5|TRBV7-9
TGTGCCAGCAGCCCTACAGGCGATCCCCAGCATTTT
CASSPTGDPQHF
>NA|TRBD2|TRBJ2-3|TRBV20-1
TGCAGTGCTAGTCCCCTAGCGGGGGGTTTGGAAGATACGCAGTATTTT
CSASPLAGGLEDTQYF
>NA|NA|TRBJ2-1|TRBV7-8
TGTGCCAGCAGCGATCGGCGGTGGAGCTCCTACAATGAGCAGTTCTTC
CASSDRRWSSYNEQFF
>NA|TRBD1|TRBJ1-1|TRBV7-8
TGTGCCAGCAGCTCCCTGGGGGCAGGGGGTATCACTGAAGCTTTCTTT
CASSSLGAGGITEAFF
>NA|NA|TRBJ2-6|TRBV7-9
TGTGCCAGCAGCTTAGCCTCTTTGGGCGGGAAGGTTGGGGCCAACGTCCTGACTTTC
CASSLASLGGKVGANVLTF
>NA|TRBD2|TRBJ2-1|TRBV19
TGTGCCAGTAGTATTATCGCGGGGGGCGCTTACAATGAGCAGTTCTTC
CASSIIAGGAYNEQFF
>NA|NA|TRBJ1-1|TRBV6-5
TGTGCCAGCAGGCGATCACTCACTGAAGCTTTCTTT
CASRRSLTEAFF